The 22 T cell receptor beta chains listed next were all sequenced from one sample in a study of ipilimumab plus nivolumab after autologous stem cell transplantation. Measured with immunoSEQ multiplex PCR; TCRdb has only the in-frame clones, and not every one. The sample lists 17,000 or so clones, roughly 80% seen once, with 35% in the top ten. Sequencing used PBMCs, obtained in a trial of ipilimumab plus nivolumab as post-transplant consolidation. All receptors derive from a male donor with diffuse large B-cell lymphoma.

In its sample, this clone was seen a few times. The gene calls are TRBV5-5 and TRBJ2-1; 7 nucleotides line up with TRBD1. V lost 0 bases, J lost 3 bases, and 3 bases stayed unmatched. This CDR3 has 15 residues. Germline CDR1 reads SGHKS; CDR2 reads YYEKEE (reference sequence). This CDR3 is CASSLVQGIYNEQFF. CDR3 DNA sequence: TGTGCCAGCAGCTTGGTACAGGGGATCTACAATGAGCAGTTCTTC.

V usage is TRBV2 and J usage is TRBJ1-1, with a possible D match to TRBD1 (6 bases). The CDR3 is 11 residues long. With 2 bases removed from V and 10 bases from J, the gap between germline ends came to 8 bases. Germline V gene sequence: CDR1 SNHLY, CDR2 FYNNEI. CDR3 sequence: CASSETGRAFF. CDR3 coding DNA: TGTGCCAGCAGTGAAACAGGGAGAGCTTTCTTT.

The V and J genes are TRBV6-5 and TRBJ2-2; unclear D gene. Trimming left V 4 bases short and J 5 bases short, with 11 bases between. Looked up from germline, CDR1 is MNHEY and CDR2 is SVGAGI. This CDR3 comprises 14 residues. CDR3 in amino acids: CASSFGVGTGELFF. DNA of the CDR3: TGTGCCAGCAGTTTTGGAGTCGGGACCGGGGAGCTGTTTTTT.

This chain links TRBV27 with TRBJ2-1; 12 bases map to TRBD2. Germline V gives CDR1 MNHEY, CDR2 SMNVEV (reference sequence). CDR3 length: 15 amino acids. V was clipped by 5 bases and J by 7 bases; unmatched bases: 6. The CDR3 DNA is TGTGCCAGCAGTCGTTCTAGCGGGGGGGCGAATGAGCAGTTCTTC. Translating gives CASSRSSGGANEQFF.

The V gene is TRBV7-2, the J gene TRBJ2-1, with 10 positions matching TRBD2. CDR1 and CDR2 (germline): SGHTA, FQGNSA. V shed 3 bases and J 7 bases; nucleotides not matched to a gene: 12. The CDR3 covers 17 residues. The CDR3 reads CASSFGAGGPIGNEQFF. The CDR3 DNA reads TGTGCCAGCAGCTTCGGAGCGGGAGGGCCTATTGGGAATGAGCAGTTCTTC.

Here the CDR3 DNA reads TGTGCCAGCAGTGAAGCGCTTGGGGGGGGCCGGGGCAATCAGCCCCAGCATTTT. This translates into CASSEALGGGRGNQPQHF. This rearrangement joins TRBV2 to TRBJ1-5; D might be TRBD1 (6 bases). This CDR3 contains 18 residues. Per the germline V gene, CDR1 is SNHLY and CDR2 is FYNNEI. Trimming removed 0 bases from V and 2 bases from J, with 17 bases in between.

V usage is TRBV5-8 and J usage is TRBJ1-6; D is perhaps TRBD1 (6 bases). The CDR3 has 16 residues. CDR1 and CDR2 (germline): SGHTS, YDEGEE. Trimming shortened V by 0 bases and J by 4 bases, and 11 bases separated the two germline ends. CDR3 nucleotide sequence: TGTGCCAGCAGCTTGGACAGGGATAAATATAATTCACCCCTCCACTTT. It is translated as CASSLDRDKYNSPLHF.

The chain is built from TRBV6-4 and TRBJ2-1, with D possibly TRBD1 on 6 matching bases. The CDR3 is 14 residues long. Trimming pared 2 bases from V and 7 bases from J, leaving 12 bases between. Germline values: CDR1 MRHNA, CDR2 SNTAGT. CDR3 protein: CASSDRGLGNEQFF. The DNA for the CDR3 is TGTGCCAGCAGTGACAGGGGGTTAGGTAATGAGCAGTTCTTC.

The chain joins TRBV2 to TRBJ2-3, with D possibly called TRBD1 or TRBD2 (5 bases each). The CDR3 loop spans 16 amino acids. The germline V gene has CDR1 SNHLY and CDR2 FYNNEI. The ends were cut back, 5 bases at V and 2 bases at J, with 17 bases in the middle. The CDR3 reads CASSPKWDLYTDTQYF. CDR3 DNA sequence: TGTGCCAGCAGTCCTAAGTGGGACCTGTACACAGATACGCAGTATTTT. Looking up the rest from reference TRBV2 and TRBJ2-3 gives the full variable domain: EPEVTQTPSHQVTQMGQEVILRCVPISNHLYFYWYRQILGQKVEFLVSFYNNEISEKSEIFDDQFSVERPDGSNFTLKIRSTKLEDSAMYFCASSPKWDLYTDTQYFGPGTRLTVL.

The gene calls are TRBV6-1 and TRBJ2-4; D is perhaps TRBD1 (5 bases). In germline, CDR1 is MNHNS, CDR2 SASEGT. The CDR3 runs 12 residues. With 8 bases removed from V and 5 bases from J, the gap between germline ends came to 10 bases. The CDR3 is CASSRVQNIQYF. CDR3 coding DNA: TGTGCCAGCTCCAGGGTCCAAAACATTCAGTACTTC.

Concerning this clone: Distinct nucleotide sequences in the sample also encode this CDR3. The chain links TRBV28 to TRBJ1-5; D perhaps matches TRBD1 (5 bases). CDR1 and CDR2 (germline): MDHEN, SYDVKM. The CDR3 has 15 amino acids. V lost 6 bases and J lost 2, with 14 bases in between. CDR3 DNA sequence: TGTGCCAGCAGCCCCCGGGGCCTAGGCAATCAGCCCCAGCATTTT. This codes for CASSPRGLGNQPQHF.

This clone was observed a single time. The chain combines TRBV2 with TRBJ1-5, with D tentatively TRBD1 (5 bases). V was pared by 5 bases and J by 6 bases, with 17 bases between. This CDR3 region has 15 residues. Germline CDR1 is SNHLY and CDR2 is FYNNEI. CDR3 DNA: TGTGCCAGCAGTCTTGACAGCTTCGGTAGTCAGCCCCAGCATTTT. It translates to CASSLDSFGSQPQHF.

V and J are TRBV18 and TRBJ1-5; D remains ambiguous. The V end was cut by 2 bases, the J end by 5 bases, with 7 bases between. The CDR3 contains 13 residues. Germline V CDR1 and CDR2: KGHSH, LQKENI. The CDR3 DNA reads TGTGCCAGCTCACCAGGGTCGGATCAGCCCCAGCATTTT. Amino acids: CASSPGSDQPQHF.

The CDR3 sequence: CASSQYMGNTIYF. The CDR3 region has the DNA TGCGCCAGCAGCCAATATATGGGAAACACCATATATTTT. The J gene is TRBJ1-3, the V gene TRBV4-1; D is unresolved. The CDR3 loop spans 13 amino acids. V was trimmed by 2 bases and J by 4 bases, leaving 6 bases between them. Germline-derived CDR1 and CDR2 are MGHRA and YSYEKL.

The CDR3 loop is CASSARTGNAGELFF. The DNA for the CDR3 is TGTGCCAGCAGTGCTCGGACCGGAAACGCCGGGGAGCTGTTTTTT. This chain links TRBV6-1 with TRBJ2-2; no firm D call. The length of the CDR3 is 15 residues. With 4 bases removed from V and 6 bases from J, the gap between germline ends came to 15 bases. Germline V CDR1 and CDR2: MNHNS, SASEGT.

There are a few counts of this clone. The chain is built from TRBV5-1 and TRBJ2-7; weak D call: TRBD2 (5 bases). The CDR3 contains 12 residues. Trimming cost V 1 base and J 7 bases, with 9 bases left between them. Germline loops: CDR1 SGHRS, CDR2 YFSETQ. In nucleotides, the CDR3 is TGCGCCAGCAGCTTGCTGACGGGGGAGCAGTACTTC. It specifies CASSLLTGEQYF.

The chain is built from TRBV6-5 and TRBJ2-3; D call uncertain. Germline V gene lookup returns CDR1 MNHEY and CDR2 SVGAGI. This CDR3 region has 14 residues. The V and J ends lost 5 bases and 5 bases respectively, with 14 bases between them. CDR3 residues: CASSRNTGLDTQYF. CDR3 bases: TGTGCCAGCAGTCGAAACACGGGCCTAGATACGCAGTATTTT.

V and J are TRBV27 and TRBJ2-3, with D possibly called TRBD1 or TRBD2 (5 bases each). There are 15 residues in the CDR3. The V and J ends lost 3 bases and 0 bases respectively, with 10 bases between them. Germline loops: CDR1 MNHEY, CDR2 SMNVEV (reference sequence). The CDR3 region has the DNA TGTGCCAGCAGTTTCCGGGACCTTAGCACAGATACGCAGTATTTT. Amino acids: CASSFRDLSTDTQYF.

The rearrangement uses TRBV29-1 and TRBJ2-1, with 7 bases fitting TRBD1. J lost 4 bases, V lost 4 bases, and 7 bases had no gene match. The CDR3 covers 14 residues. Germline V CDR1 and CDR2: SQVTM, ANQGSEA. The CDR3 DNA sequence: TGCAGCGTTGGTAGCTGGACAGGTTACAATGAGCAGTTCTTC. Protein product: CSVGSWTGYNEQFF.

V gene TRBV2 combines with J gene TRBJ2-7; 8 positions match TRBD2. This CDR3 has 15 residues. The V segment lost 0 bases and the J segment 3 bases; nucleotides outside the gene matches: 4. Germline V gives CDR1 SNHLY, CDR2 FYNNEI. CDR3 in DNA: TGTGCCAGCAGTGAAGCGGGGCGGGGGGACTACGAGCAGTACTTC. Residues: CASSEAGRGDYEQYF.

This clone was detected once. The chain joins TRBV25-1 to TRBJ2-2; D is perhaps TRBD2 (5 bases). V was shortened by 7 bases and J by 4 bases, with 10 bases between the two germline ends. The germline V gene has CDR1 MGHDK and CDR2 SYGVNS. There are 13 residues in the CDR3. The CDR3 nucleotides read TGTGCCAGCATGCGGCTAGCCACCGGGGAGCTGTTTTTT. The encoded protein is CASMRLATGELFF.

The CDR3 loop reads CASSGKGLDYGYTF. CDR3 DNA: TGTGCCAGCAGCGGCAAGGGGCTGGACTATGGCTACACCTTC. V and J are TRBV9 and TRBJ1-2; D is perhaps TRBD1 (5 bases). Germline V gene sequence: CDR1 SGDLS, CDR2 YYNGEE. This CDR3 is 14 amino acids long. V lost 3 bases and J lost 3, with 12 bases in between.